This T cell receptor (beta chain) was sequenced during a study of identical twins listed by TCRdb under 2016. Looking at the study overall: The study deep-sequenced TCR alpha and beta repertoires from monozygotic twins, unrelated adults of various ages and cord blood to test whether fetal clonotypes persist. To rule out contamination, replicate twin experiments were performed at different times with different library preparation protocols. General study outcomes and caveats: Compared with coincidental sharing between unrelated individuals, out-of-frame TCR alpha sequences shared between twins showed an excess of sequences with low generation probability. Because the same donors could not be followed over many years, conclusions were based on cross-sectional statistical analysis. In monozygotic twins, out-of-frame TCR alpha sharing was systematically underestimated by recombination models, although the models agreed with sharing between unrelated individuals. The excess sharing between twins in beta out-of-frame sequences was weaker because fewer shared sequences reduced the signal-to-noise ratio. Zero-insertion analyses could be partly confounded by invariant T cells such as MAIT and iNKT, although diverse VJ usage argued against such confounding for most clonotypes. Fewer insertions were carried by abundant cord blood beta clonotypes; a weaker similar trend was observed in young adult naive repertoires, while no such trend was observed in memory repertoires.

Only healthy Caucasian donors were included. The twin cohort consisted of three pairs of female monozygotic twins, all aged about 18 to 30 years. Peripheral blood mononuclear cells were the source from which RNA for the TCR libraries was isolated. Receptor amplification or capture employed 5' RACE. Instrument used: Illumina HiSeq 2000. Template switching introduced a universal primer binding site; the final cDNA contained a unique molecular identifier, enabling accurate counting of TCR cDNA molecules. Specific primers in the conserved constant-segment region were used to synthesize first-strand cDNA for TCR alpha and beta chains. Each cDNA library was double barcoded, with a SMART-Mk sample barcode plus Illumina barcodes, to control for contamination. TruSeq adapter sequences, together with Illumina sample barcodes, were added in two successive PCR steps. Sequencing of the TCR alpha and beta cDNA libraries was done on the Illumina HiSeq platform using custom primers. In the authors' own workflow: Raw reads were processed with MiGEC to extract unique molecular identifiers, and MiXCR was used to determine CDR3 positions. For each individual, recombination models were inferred using an EM algorithm with the repgenHMM and IGoR tools. Shared clonotype analysis was performed with the tcR package in R, normalizing sharing by the product of cloneset sizes. To study raw recombination without the effects of thymic and clonal selection, out-of-frame nonproductive sequences were analyzed. TCRdb trimmed public reads at Q25 via fastp, called clones via MiXCR and kept in-frame beta chains. Rows are unified per CDR3 protein, each entry keeping the most common DNA and genes. These V and J calls derive from TCRdb rather than the authors' analysis. The sample includes roughly 720,000 distinct CDR3 sequences, with 15% to 20% observed a single time. Around 13% of the sample goes to the ten largest clones.

In its sample, this clonotype was seen a few times. Which antigen it targets is not known. Qualities for individual bases were not recorded, and no much larger clone is one base off. This sample also appeared in a second study, on T cells expressing NK-cell markers. As the second paper documents: About eight donors provided sorted CD3+CD56+NKG2C+, CD3+CD56+NKG2C- and CD3+CD56-NKG2C+ T-cell subsets, whose TCR beta-chain repertoires were profiled. Of the eight sequenced donors, seven were found to be HCMV-seropositive and one was found to be HCMV-seronegative. In several experiments an anti-gammadeltaTCR antibody was added to restrict sorting to alphabetaTCR-expressing T cells. In 5 to 7 donors, the dominant CD3+CD56+NKG2C+ clonotypes ranked among the top 10 CD8+ clonotypes, making up 1.0-7.0% of CD8+ T cells. Those dominant clonotypes were again the most abundant among CD3+CD56-NKG2C+ cells in four donors, at roughly 28.3-60.1%. Whether the expanded NKG2C-expressing T cell clones were specific for HCMV antigens was left unclear. Randomly selected healthy volunteers, three men and five women, were used as the eight sequenced donors. HCMV serostatus was determined by detecting HCMV-specific IgG in serum with a commercial ELISA kit. For over five donors, bulk peripheral blood T-cell repertoires were also sequenced from unsorted PBMC. Reads were demultiplexed and grouped by UMI with MIGEC, and clonotypes were assembled and quantified with MiTCR. To remove erroneous sequences, TCR cDNA sequences were retained only when supported by two or more reads. Downstream repertoire analysis used the tcR package, and clonotypes were matched across fractions by CDR3 nucleotide sequence plus V segment. Antigen specificity was annotated against VDJdb with VDJmatch, allowing one amino acid substitution in CDR3.

This receptor was identified in a woman aged 18 to 35 in good health. Sequenced material: PBMCs.

This receptor has the CDR3 CASSHGTGADTQYF. The DNA sequence is as follows: TGTGCCAGCAGCCACGGGACAGGGGCAGATACGCAGTATTTT. The sequence joins TRBV6-1 to TRBJ2-3; 10 junctional bases match TRBD1. Per the germline V gene, MNHNS is the CDR1 and SASEGT is the CDR2. The germline V and J ends show losses of 6 bases and 4 bases respectively, and no gene match explains 4 bases of the junction. Taken from cysteine to phenylalanine, the CDR3 has 14 residues. Left in the record is the CDR3 DNA by itself, 42 bases read in frame from the first base.